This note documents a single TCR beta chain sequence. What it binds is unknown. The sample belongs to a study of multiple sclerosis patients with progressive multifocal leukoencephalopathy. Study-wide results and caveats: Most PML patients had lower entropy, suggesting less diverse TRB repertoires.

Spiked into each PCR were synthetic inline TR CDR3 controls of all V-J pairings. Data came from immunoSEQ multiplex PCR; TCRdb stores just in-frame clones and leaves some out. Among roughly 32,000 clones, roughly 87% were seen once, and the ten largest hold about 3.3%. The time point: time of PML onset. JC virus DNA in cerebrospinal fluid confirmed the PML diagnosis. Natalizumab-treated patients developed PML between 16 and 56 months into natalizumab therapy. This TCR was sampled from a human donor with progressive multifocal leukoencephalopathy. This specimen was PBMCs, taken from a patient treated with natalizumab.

The CDR3 nucleotides read TGTGCCAGCTCACCACCCTTCGACAGGGGGGTTCAGTACTTC. Translating it yields CASSPPFDRGVQYF. The chain couples TRBV18 to TRBJ2-4, with 9 positions matching TRBD1. Trimming at V came to 0 bases and at J to 11 bases, leaving 5 bases not matched to a gene. CDR1 and CDR2 (germline): KGHSH, LQKENI. This CDR3 region has 14 residues. Together with reference TRBV18 and TRBJ2-4, the CDR3 gives the full variable domain: NAGVMQNPRHLVRRRGQEARLRCSPMKGHSHVYWYRQLPEEGLKFMVYLQKENIIDESGMPKERFSAEFPKEGPSILRIQQVVRGDSAAYFCASSPPFDRGVQYFGAGTRLSVL.